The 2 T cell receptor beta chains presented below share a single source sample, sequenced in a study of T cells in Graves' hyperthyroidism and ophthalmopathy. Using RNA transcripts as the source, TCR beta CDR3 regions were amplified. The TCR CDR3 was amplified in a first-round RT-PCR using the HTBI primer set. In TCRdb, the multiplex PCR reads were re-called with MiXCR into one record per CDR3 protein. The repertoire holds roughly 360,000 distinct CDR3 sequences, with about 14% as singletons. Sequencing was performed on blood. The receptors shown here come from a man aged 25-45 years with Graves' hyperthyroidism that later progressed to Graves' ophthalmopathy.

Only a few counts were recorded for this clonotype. The CDR3 DNA follows: TGTGCCAGCAGCTTCACGACTAGCGGGGGGCAGCAAGAGACCCAGTACTTC. Translated: CASSFTTSGGQQETQYF. The chain couples TRBV11-3 to TRBJ2-5; TRBD2 matches at 13 bases. This CDR3 comprises 17 residues. From germline, CDR1 is SGHNT and CDR2 YENEEA. J was trimmed by 2 bases and V by 3 bases; bases with no gene match: 6.

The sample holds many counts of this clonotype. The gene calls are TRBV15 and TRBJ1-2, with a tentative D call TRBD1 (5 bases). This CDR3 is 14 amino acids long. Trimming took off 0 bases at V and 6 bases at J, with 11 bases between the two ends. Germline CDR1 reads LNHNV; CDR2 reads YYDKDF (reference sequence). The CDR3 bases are TGTGCCACCAGCAGAGATCGGCAGGGCAATGGCTACACCTTC. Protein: CATSRDRQGNGYTF.